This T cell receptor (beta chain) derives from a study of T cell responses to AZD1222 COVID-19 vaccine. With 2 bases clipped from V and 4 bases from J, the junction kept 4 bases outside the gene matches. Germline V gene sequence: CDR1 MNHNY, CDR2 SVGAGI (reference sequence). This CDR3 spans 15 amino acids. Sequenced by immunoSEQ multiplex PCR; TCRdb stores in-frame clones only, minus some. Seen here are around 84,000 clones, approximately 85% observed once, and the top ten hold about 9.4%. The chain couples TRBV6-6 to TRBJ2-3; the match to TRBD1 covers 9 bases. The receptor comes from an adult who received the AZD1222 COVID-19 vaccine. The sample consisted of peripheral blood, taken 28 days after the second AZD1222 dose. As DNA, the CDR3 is TGTGCCAGCAGTTACAGGGGACAGGGTTCAGATACGCAGTATTTT. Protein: CASSYRGQGSDTQYF.